The sequence of this T cell receptor (beta chain) was determined in a study of early T cells in non-severe SARS-CoV-2 infection. Study-level background: Sequenced bulk RNA came from whole blood that was unsorted, and chains were unpaired. Study observations and caveats: Matching against VDJdb likely underestimated virus-specific expansions, favoring anti-spike CD8.

As regards this clonotype: What it recognizes is unknown.

The CDR3 is made up of 15 amino acids. The germline gives CDR1 SGDLS, CDR2 YYNGEE. V lost 0 bases, J lost 2 bases, and 9 bases lay in between. Individual cDNA molecules were tagged with unique molecular identifiers, the study reported. MiXCR was run by TCRdb on the 5' RACE reads, yielding one entry per CDR3 protein. The sample shows about 110,000 distinct CDR3 sequences, about 12% of them seen only once. The sample was whole blood. The chain combines TRBV9 with TRBJ2-1; perhaps TRBD1 as D (6 bases). The sequence was collected from an adult who was a healthcare worker with PCR-confirmed SARS-CoV-2 infection or an uninfected control (not recorded which). The DNA for the CDR3 is TGTGCCAGCAGCGTAGAAGGGGGAGCCTACAATGAGCAGTTCTTC. Protein: CASSVEGGAYNEQFF.